Below, one TCR beta chain is given with its context. This specimen comes from a study of OX40 agonist ivuxolimab in advanced cancers. The protocol was immunoSEQ multiplex PCR, while the TCRdb copy is restricted to in-frame clones and leaves out a portion. The sample contains just over 60,000 clones, roughly 87% of which appear only once. Trimming removed 10 bases at V and 4 bases at J, with 11 bases between. Looked up from germline, CDR1 is MDHEN and CDR2 is SYDVKM. This CDR3 is 12 amino acids long. The chain joins TRBV28 to TRBJ2-1, with D perhaps TRBD2 (6 bases). The specimen comprised CD4+ or CD8+ T cells sorted from blood, sampled in a trial of the OX40 agonist ivuxolimab. This clonotype was sampled from an adult with an advanced solid tumor such as melanoma, head and neck, liver or kidney cancer. The DNA for the CDR3 is TGTGCCACCGGGGGTTTTTACAATGAGCAGTTCTTC. Protein sequence: CATGGFYNEQFF. The variable domain in full, with the rest retrieved from reference TRBV28 and TRBJ2-1, is DVKVTQSSRYLVKRTGEKVFLECVQDMDHENMFWYRQDPGLGLRLIYFSYDVKMKEKGDIPEGYSVSREKKERFSLILESASTNQTSMYLCATGGFYNEQFFGPGTRLTVL.